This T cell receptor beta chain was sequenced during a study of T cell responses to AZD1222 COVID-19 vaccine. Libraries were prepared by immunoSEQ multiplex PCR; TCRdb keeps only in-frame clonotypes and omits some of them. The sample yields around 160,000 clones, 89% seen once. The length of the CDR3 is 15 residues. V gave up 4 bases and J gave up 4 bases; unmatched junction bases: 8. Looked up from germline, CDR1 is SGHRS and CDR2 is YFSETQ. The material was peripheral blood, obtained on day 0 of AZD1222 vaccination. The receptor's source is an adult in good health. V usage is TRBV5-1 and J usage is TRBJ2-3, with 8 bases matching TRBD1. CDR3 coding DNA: TGCGCCAGCAGCGGAACAGGGGGTTTACCAGATACGCAGTATTTT. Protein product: CASSGTGGLPDTQYF.